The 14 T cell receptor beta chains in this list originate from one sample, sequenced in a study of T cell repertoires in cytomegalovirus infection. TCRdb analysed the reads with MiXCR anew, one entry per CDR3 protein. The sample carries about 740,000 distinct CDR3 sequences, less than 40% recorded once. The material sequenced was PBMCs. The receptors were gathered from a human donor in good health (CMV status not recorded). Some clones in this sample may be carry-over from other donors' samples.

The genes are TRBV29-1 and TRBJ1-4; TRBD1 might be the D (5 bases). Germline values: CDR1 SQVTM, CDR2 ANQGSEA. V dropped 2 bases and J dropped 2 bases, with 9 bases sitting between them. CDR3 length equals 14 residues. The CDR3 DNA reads TGCAGCGTTGAAAGATGGGGGACTAATGAAAAACTGTTTTTT. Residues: CSVERWGTNEKLFF.

CDR3 DNA: TGCGCCAGCAGCCTATTGGGGCGGGCTTTCTTT. Amino acids: CASSLLGRAFF. The chain is built from TRBV5-1 and TRBJ1-1, with a possible D match to TRBD1 (5 bases). The CDR3 runs to 11 residues. In germline, CDR1 is SGHRS, CDR2 YFSETQ. The germline V and J ends were trimmed by 4 bases and 11 bases, with 12 bases remaining between them.

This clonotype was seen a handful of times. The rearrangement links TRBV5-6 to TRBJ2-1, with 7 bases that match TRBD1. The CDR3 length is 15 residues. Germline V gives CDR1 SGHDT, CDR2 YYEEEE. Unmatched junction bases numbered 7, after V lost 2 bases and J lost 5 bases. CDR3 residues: CASSFLDRHNNEQFF. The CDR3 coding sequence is TGTGCCAGCAGCTTTTTGGACAGGCATAACAATGAGCAGTTCTTC.

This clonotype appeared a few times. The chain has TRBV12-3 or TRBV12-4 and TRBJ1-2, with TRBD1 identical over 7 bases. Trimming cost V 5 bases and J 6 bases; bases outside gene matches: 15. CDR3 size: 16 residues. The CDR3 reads CASSPRDRASINGYTF. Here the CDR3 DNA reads TGTGCCAGCAGTCCCCGAGACAGGGCATCGATTAATGGCTACACCTTC.

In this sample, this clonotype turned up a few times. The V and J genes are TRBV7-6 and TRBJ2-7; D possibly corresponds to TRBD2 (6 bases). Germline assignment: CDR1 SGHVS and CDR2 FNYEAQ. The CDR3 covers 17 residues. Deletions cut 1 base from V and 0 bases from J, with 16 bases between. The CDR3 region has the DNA TGTGCCAGCAGCTTAGTTATTCCGGGAGCCCTCTCCTACGAGCAGTACTTC. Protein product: CASSLVIPGALSYEQYF.

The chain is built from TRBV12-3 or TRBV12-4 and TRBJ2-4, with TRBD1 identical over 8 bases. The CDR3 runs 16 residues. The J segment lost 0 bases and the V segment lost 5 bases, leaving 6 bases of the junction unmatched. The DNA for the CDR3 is TGTGCCAGCAGTACAAGACAGGGGATAGCCAAAAACATTCAGTACTTC. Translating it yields CASSTRQGIAKNIQYF.

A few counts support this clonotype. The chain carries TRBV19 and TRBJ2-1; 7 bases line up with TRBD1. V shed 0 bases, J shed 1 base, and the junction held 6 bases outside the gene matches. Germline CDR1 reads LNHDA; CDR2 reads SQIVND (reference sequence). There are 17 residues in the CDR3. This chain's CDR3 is CASSIEGQRRSYNEQFF. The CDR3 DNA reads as TGTGCCAGTAGTATAGAGGGACAGAGACGATCCTACAATGAGCAGTTCTTC. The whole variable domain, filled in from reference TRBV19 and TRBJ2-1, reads DGGITQSPKYLFRKEGQNVTLSCEQNLNHDAMYWYRQDPGQGLRLIYYSQIVNDFQKGDIAEGYSVSREKKESFPLTVTSAQKNPTAFYLCASSIEGQRRSYNEQFFGPGTRLTVL.

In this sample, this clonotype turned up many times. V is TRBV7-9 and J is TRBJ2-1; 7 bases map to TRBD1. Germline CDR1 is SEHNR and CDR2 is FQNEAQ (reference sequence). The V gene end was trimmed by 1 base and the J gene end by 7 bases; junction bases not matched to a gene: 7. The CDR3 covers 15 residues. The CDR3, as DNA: TGTGCCAGCAGCTTAGTTGGCAGGGGGAGTAATGAGCAGTTCTTC. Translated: CASSLVGRGSNEQFF.

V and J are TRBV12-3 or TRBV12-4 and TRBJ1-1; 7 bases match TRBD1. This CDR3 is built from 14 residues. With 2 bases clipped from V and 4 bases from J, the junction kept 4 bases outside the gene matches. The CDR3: CASSLSRGSTEAFF. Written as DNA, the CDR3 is TGTGCCAGCAGTTTAAGCAGGGGGAGCACTGAAGCTTTCTTT.

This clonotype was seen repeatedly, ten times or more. The DNA for the CDR3 is TGTGCCAGCAGCCGCGCAGGAAGAGATACGCAGTATTTT. Protein product: CASSRAGRDTQYF. The genes are TRBV7-8 and TRBJ2-3; D gene ambiguous. V was shortened by 5 bases and J by 5 bases, with 11 bases between the two germline ends. Germline V gene data show CDR1 as SGHVS and CDR2 as FQNEAQ. This CDR3 is built from 13 residues.

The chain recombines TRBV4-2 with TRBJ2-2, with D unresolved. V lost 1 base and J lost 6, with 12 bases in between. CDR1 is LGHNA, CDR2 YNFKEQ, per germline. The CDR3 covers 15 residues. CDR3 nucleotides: TGTGCCAGCAGCCAAGGGTCGGCCGACCCCGGGGAGCTGTTTTTT. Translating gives CASSQGSADPGELFF.

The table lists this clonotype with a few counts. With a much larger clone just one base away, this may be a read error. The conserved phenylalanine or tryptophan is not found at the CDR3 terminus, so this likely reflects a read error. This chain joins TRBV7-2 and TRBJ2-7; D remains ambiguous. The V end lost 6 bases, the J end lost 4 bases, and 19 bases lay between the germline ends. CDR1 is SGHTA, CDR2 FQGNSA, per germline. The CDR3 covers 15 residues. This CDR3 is CASSPLRQVIYEQYL. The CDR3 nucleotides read TGTGCCAGCAGTCCCTTACGGCAGGTCATATACGAGCAGTACTTA.

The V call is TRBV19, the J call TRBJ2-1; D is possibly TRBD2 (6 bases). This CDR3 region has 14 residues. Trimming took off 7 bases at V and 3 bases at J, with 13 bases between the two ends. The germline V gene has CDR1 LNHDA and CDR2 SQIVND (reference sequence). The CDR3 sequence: CASIPASVYNEQFF. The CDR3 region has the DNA TGTGCCAGTATACCGGCTAGCGTCTACAATGAGCAGTTCTTC.

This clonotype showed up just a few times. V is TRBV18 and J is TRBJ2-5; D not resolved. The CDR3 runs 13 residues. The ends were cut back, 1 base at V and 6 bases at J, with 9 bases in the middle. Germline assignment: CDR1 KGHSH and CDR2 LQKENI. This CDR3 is CASSPQNEKTQYF. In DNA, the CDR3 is TGTGCCAGCTCACCACAGAACGAAAAGACCCAGTACTTC. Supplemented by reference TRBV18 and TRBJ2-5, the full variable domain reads NAGVMQNPRHLVRRRGQEARLRCSPMKGHSHVYWYRQLPEEGLKFMVYLQKENIIDESGMPKERFSAEFPKEGPSILRIQQVVRGDSAAYFCASSPQNEKTQYFGPGTRLLVL.